Below, 5 T cell receptor beta chains from the same sample are listed, as sequenced in a study of T cell responses to AZD1222 COVID-19 vaccine. TCRdb's copy holds only in-frame clones and misses some; the assay was immunoSEQ multiplex PCR. The sample contains about 160,000 clones, 75% to 90% of which appear only once. The starting material was peripheral blood, obtained on day 0 of AZD1222 vaccination. These receptors came from an adult in good health.

The chain uses TRBV7-9 and TRBJ1-6; unclear D gene. CDR1 SEHNR and CDR2 FQNEAQ come from the germline V gene (reference sequence). This CDR3 contains 13 residues. V gave up 1 base and J gave up 9 bases, with 7 bases separating them. CDR3 sequence reads: CASSLERSSPLHF. In nucleotides, the CDR3 is TGTGCCAGCAGCTTAGAGCGTAGTTCACCCCTCCACTTT.

The chain is built from TRBV10-3 and TRBJ1-5; no reliable D call. The CDR3 spans 13 residues. Trimming removed 10 bases at V and 4 bases at J, with 14 bases between. Germline assignment: CDR1 ENHRY and CDR2 SYGVKD. CDR3 amino acids: CATQWAENQPQHF. The CDR3 DNA is TGTGCCACCCAGTGGGCAGAAAATCAGCCCCAGCATTTT.

J is TRBJ2-2 and V is TRBV7-9; 11 bases are shared with TRBD1. The CDR3 has 16 residues. From germline, CDR1 is SEHNR and CDR2 FQNEAQ (reference sequence). V dropped 5 bases and J dropped 4; count of bases not matched to a gene: 6. The CDR3 loop reads CASSPSGTGGTGELFF. The CDR3 region has the DNA TGTGCCAGCAGCCCCTCTGGGACAGGGGGCACCGGGGAGCTGTTTTTT.

This clone is a singleton in its sample. V is TRBV6-5 and J is TRBJ2-7; D possibly uses TRBD1 or TRBD2 (5 bases each). The CDR3 is 14 residues long. V was trimmed by 2 bases and J by 0 bases, leaving 8 bases between them. CDR1 is MNHEY and CDR2 is SVGAGI in the germline V gene. CDR3 coding DNA: TGTGCCAGCAGTTACGGGACCAACTCCTACGAGCAGTACTTC. Translation: CASSYGTNSYEQYF.

This chain links TRBV3-1 (or the pseudogene TRBV3-2) with TRBJ2-7; D uncertain. V lost 0 bases to trimming and J lost 0 bases, with 21 bases between them. The CDR3 sequence is 19 residues long. Germline lookup yields CDR1 LGHDT and CDR2 YNNKEL (reference sequence). Here the CDR3 DNA reads TGTGCCAGCAGCCAAGATAGGGTCGACTCCCTAAAGCCCTCCTACGAGCAGTACTTC. The encoded protein is CASSQDRVDSLKPSYEQYF.